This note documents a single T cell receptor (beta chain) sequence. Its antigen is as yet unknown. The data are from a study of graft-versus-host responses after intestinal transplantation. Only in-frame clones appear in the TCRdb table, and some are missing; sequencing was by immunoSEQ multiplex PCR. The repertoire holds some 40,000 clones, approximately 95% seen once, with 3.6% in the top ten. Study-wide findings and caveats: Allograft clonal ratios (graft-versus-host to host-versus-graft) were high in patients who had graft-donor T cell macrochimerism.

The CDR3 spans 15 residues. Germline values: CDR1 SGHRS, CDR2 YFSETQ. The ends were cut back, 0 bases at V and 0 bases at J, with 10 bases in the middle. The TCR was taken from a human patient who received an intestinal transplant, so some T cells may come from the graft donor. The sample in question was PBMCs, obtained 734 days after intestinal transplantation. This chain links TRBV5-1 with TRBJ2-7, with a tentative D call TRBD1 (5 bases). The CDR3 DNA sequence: TGCGCCAGCAGCTTGGCCCAGGGATTCTCCTACGAGCAGTACTTC. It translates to CASSLAQGFSYEQYF.